This TCR beta chain was documented in a study of human T cells and chemical hapten exposure. This clonotype was seen a handful of times. The study used a library that attached unique molecular identifiers to individual cDNA molecules. TCRdb reprocessed the RACE reads with MiXCR, giving one entry per CDR3 protein. This table has around 100,000 distinct CDR3 sequences, approximately 11% appearing once. As to time point: patch test 1, 2 weeks after DPC sensitization. As to treatment: therapeutic diphenylcyclopropenone sensitization with weekly scalp DPC. The source of this sequence is a woman in her 40s with alopecia areata. Some clones in this sample may be carry-over from other donors' samples. Specimen: whole blood, collected in connection with sensitization to the hapten diphenylcyclopropenone (DPC).

The CDR3 DNA reads TGCAGTGCTAGAGAGGGGCAGGTTTCACGCAATCAGCCCCAGCATTTT. Protein sequence: CSAREGQVSRNQPQHF. The V gene is TRBV20-1, the J gene TRBJ1-5; D may be TRBD1 (5 bases). Per germline, CDR1 DFQATT and CDR2 SNEGSKA (reference sequence). Trimming cost V 0 bases and J 2 bases, with 14 bases left between them. The CDR3 covers 16 residues.